Following are 9 T cell receptor beta chains from one sample sequenced in a study of CD8 T cells in Susac syndrome. Random hexamers served to reverse transcribe about 0.5 to 1 ug RNA. TCRdb ran MiXCR on the immunoSEQ multiplex PCR reads and lists one entry per CDR3 protein. This sample has 100,000 to 150,000 distinct CDR3 sequences; about 94% occur once, and the top ten carry about 0.13%. The sequenced material came from CD4+ T cells from PBMCs. Receptors were obtained from a human donor with multiple sclerosis.

This chain uses TRBV2 with TRBJ2-1; 8 bases are shared with TRBD1. CDR1 is SNHLY and CDR2 is FYNNEI in the germline V gene. The CDR3 has 14 amino acids. Unmatched junction bases numbered 6, after V lost 2 bases and J lost 9 bases. The CDR3 region is CASSEQGAPGEQFF. DNA of the CDR3: TGTGCCAGCAGTGAACAGGGGGCCCCCGGTGAGCAGTTCTTC.

This clonotype was counted once. This chain joins TRBV28 and TRBJ1-3; D uncertain. Germline CDR1 MDHEN, CDR2 SYDVKM. This CDR3 spans 12 amino acids. The V gene lost 8 bases and the J gene lost 4 bases, with 9 bases spanning the gap. The CDR3, as DNA: TGTGCCAGCGGGGAGGCAGGAAACACCATATATTTT. Protein: CASGEAGNTIYF.

The rearrangement joins TRBV6-5 to TRBJ2-5; 7 bases align to TRBD1. CDR1 is MNHEY and CDR2 is SVGAGI in the germline V gene. V trimming: 6 bases; J trimming: 7 bases; junction bases outside the gene matches: 8. CDR3 length: 13 residues. The CDR3 loop is CASSPDRAGTQYF. DNA for the CDR3: TGTGCCAGCAGCCCCGACAGGGCGGGGACCCAGTACTTC.

The V gene is TRBV12-3 or TRBV12-4, the J gene TRBJ1-2; D unclear. V gave up 5 bases and J gave up 5 bases, with 12 bases separating them. The CDR3 is made up of 13 amino acids. The CDR3 protein is CASSPGERYGYTF. The CDR3 nucleotides read TGTGCCAGCAGTCCCGGTGAGCGGTATGGCTACACCTTC.

The rearrangement joins TRBV19 to TRBJ1-2; the D is unclear. Trimming cost V 3 bases and J 7 bases, with 15 bases left between them. The CDR3 runs to 14 residues. CDR1 LNHDA and CDR2 SQIVND come from the germline V gene (reference sequence). The CDR3 here is CASSIDFGPFGYTF. The CDR3 DNA follows: TGTGCCAGTAGTATCGACTTTGGCCCCTTTGGCTACACCTTC.

The gene calls are TRBV6-2 or TRBV6-3 and TRBJ1-1; TRBD1 aligns across 10 bases. After removal of 7 bases from V and 1 base from J, the junction contained 3 bases not matched to a gene. This CDR3 has 14 amino acids. From germline, CDR1 is MNHEY and CDR2 SVGEGT. CDR3 sequence (DNA): TGTGCCAGCACCCGGGACAGGGGGAACACTGAAGCTTTCTTT. It translates to CASTRDRGNTEAFF.

This chain connects TRBV9 to TRBJ2-5, with 10 bases that match TRBD1. The V gene end was trimmed by 3 bases and the J gene end by 5 bases; junction bases not matched to a gene: 7. The CDR3 has 15 residues. CDR1 is SGDLS, CDR2 YYNGEE, per germline. The CDR3 DNA sequence: TGTGCCAGCAGCGCCCGGGACAGGGGATGGGAGACCCAGTACTTC. Translating gives CASSARDRGWETQYF.

The chain links TRBV30 to TRBJ2-7, with 8 positions matching TRBD2. V lost 0 bases to trimming and J lost 6 bases; unmatched junction nucleotides: 19. CDR3 length equals 18 residues. Looked up from germline, CDR1 is GTSNPN and CDR2 is SVGIG (reference sequence). The CDR3 bases are TGTGCCTGGAGTGTACGCCGGCGGGGGGTGCTGCGGGGCGGCGAGCAGTACTTC. This codes for CAWSVRRRGVLRGGEQYF.

This clonotype was seen just once. V is TRBV29-1 and J is TRBJ1-2; tentatively, D is TRBD1 (5 bases). The CDR3 runs to 14 residues. V dropped 2 bases and J dropped 4 bases, with 14 bases sitting between them. Per the germline V gene, CDR1 is SQVTM and CDR2 is ANQGSEA. Here the CDR3 DNA reads TGCAGCGTTGAATTATGGGGCAGTTTCTATGGCTACACCTTC. It is translated as CSVELWGSFYGYTF.